Below are 4 T cell receptor beta chains sequenced from a single sample in a study of blood T cell repertoires in COVID-19. Sequenced by immunoSEQ multiplex PCR; TCRdb stores in-frame clones only, minus some. The sample lists about 96,000 clones, around 84% occurring once. The sequenced sample consisted of peripheral blood. The receptors were gathered from a woman aged 55-70 years with acute or convalescent COVID-19.

A few counts support this clone. The rearrangement links TRBV11-3 to TRBJ1-6; D call uncertain. The CDR3 spans 13 residues. V was cut by 1 base and J by 6 bases, with 4 bases left in between. Germline loops: CDR1 SGHNT, CDR2 YENEEA. This CDR3 reads CASSLAVNSPLHF. The CDR3, as DNA: TGTGCCAGCAGCTTAGCTGTTAATTCACCCCTCCACTTT.

The chain employs TRBV28 and TRBJ1-1; D unresolved. CDR3 length: 15 residues. Germline V gene data show CDR1 as MDHEN and CDR2 as SYDVKM. Trimming took off 0 bases at V and 4 bases at J, with 12 bases between the two ends. The CDR3 loop is CASSLWADLGTEAFF. CDR3 nucleotide sequence: TGTGCCAGCAGTTTATGGGCGGACTTGGGCACTGAAGCTTTCTTT. The variable domain in full, completed from reference TRBV28 and TRBJ1-1, reads DVKVTQSSRYLVKRTGEKVFLECVQDMDHENMFWYRQDPGLGLRLIYFSYDVKMKEKGDIPEGYSVSREKKERFSLILESASTNQTSMYLCASSLWADLGTEAFFGQGTRLTVV.

V and J are TRBV5-5 and TRBJ1-1; tentative D call: TRBD1 (6 bases). This CDR3 has 15 residues. V was shortened by 4 bases and J by 1 base, with 14 bases between the two germline ends. The germline gives CDR1 SGHKS, CDR2 YYEKEE (reference sequence). The CDR3: CASSPQQGRNTEAFF. The CDR3, as DNA: TGTGCCAGCAGCCCGCAACAGGGTAGGAACACTGAAGCTTTCTTT.

The chain recombines TRBV9 with TRBJ1-6; the D gene is possibly TRBD1 (5 bases). This CDR3 spans 15 amino acids. Trimming left V 0 bases short and J 3 bases short, with 7 bases between. CDR1 is SGDLS and CDR2 is YYNGEE in the germline V gene. CDR3 in amino acids: CASSVGTGYNSPLHF. The CDR3 DNA sequence: TGTGCCAGCAGCGTAGGTACAGGCTATAATTCACCCCTCCACTTT.